Given below is one TCR beta chain in context. This entry is derived from a study of blood T cell repertoires in COVID-19. As for the study in general: The origin of the acute and convalescent COVID-19 samples was the United States, Italy and Spain. PBMCs, B-cell-depleted T cells, or T cells provided the cDNA or gDNA that made up the material.

The CDR3 is made up of 16 amino acids. V gave up 2 bases and J gave up 2 bases, with 15 bases separating them. Per germline, CDR1 SGHRS and CDR2 YFSETQ. Original methodology: The authors estimated nucleated cell counts from reference gene primer amplification. Here immunoSEQ multiplex PCR was the method, and the copy in TCRdb shows in-frame clones only, minus some. V, J and clone size reflect that table, while D and trimming were determined from the DNA. Of 200,000 or so clones in the sample, under 90% were seen once. Input material: peripheral blood. This clonotype was obtained from a man of 80 years or more with acute or convalescent COVID-19. V usage is TRBV5-1 and J usage is TRBJ2-3, with D perhaps TRBD1 (5 bases). Here the CDR3 reads CASSLLTGPNTDTQYF. CDR3 DNA sequence: TGCGCCAGCAGCTTATTAACAGGACCCAACACAGATACGCAGTATTTT.